This T cell receptor (beta chain) was retrieved from a study of shared clonotypes between healthy human individuals. Findings and caveats of the study: Rarefaction showed that sequencing of sorted subsets was incomplete (despite large depth). An expected dependence of interdonor clonotype sharing on sequencing depth was noted.

CD8 cells regarded as naive lacked CD45RO, were positively chosen for CCR7, and omitted terminally differentiated effector memory CD45RA+ cells. Method: immunoSEQ multiplex PCR; TCRdb's copy keeps in-frame clones and lacks some. Altogether around 560,000 clones are present, 85% to 95% being singletons, with the ten largest covering over 0.1%. To note about this clone: Antigen unknown.

The TCR sequence derives from a woman aged 30 to 39 in good health. Sequencing was done on a sample of naive CD8+ T cells sorted from blood.

CDR3 residues: CASSRDLSSYEQYF. CDR3 DNA sequence: TGTGCCAGCAGTAGGGACTTGAGCTCCTACGAGCAGTACTTC. The rearrangement joins TRBV6-1 to TRBJ2-7; D may be TRBD2 (6 bases). V gave up 5 bases and J gave up 0 bases, with 11 bases separating them. Germline CDR1 is MNHNS and CDR2 is SASEGT. This CDR3 contains 14 residues.